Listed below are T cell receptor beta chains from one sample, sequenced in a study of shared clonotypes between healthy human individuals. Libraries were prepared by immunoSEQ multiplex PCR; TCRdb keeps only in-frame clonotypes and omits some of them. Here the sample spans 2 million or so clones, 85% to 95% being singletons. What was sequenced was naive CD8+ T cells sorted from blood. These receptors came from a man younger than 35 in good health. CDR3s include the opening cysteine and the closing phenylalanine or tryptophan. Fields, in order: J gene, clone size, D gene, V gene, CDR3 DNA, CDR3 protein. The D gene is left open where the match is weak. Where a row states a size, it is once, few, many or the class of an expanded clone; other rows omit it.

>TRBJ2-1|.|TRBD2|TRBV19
TGTGCCAGTAGTATTAGTTTGCTAGCGGGTTACAATGAGCAGTTCTTC
CASSISLLAGYNEQFF
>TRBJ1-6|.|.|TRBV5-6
TGTGCCAGCAGCAATACAGGGAGCTATTCACCCCTCCACTTT
CASSNTGSYSPLHF
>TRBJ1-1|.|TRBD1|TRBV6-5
TGTGCCAGCAGACCCGGACAGGGGGCTTTTGAAGCTTTCTTT
CASRPGQGAFEAFF
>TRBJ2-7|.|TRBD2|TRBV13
TGTGCCAGCAGCTTGTACGGGGCTAGCGGGAGGGACCACGAGCAGTACTTC
CASSLYGASGRDHEQYF
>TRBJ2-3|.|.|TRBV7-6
TGTGCCAGCAGCTTAGCCGTTTGGGGAACAGATACGCAGTATTTT
CASSLAVWGTDTQYF
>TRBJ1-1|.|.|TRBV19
TGTGCCAGTAGTAAGGACAGCATTGAAGCTTTCTTT
CASSKDSIEAFF
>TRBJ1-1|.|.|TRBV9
TGTGCCAGCAGCCCCGGGGGAGCGGGGCGAGGGACTGAAGCTTTCTTT
CASSPGGAGRGTEAFF
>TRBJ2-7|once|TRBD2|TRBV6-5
TGTGCCAGCAGAAACTTACTAGCGGGAGACCACGAGCAGTACTTC
CASRNLLAGDHEQYF
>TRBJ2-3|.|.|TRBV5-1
TGCGCCAGCAGCTTGGCCCTAGGCGGCCTGGGTACGCAGTATTTT
CASSLALGGLGTQYF
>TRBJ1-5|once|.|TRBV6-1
TGTGCCAGCAGTGAAGGGCCCGGGAGCAATCAGCCCCAGCATTTT
CASSEGPGSNQPQHF
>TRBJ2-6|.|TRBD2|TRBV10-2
TGCGCCAGCAGGGAAACTAGCGGGCCCGCGGCCTCTGGGGCCAACGTCCTGACTTTC
CASRETSGPAASGANVLTF
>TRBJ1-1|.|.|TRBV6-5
TGTGCCAGCAGTTACGCAGGGTGGGACACTGAAGCTTTCTTT
CASSYAGWDTEAFF
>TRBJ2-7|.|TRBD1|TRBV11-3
TGTGCCAGCAGCCCACGGACAGGGGAATCCTACGAGCAGTACTTC
CASSPRTGESYEQYF
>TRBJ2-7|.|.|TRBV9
TGTGCCAGCAGCGACGGGATTTCCTACGAGCAGTACTTC
CASSDGISYEQYF
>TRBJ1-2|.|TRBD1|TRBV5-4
TGTGCCAGCAGCATTGGGACAGGGGACGGCTACACCTTC
CASSIGTGDGYTF
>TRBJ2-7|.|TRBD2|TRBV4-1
TGCGCCAGCAGCCAAGACGATCTAGCGGGAGTAAGCGAGCAGTACTTC
CASSQDDLAGVSEQYF
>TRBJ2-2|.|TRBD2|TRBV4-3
TGCGCCAGCAGCCAACTCCCGACTAGCGATAACACCGGGGAGCTGTTTTTT
CASSQLPTSDNTGELFF
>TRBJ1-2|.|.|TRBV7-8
TGTGCCAGCAGCTTAAATGCGGGGTCCAGCGGCTACACCTTC
CASSLNAGSSGYTF
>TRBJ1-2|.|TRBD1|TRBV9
TGTGCCAGCAGCGCACAGGGGGCTGTAGGCTACACCTTC
CASSAQGAVGYTF
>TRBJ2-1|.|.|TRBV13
TGTGCCAGCAGCCCGAGTACGAGCGGTCAATACAATGAGCAGTTCTTC
CASSPSTSGQYNEQFF
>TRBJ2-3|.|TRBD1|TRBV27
TGTGCCAGCAGTTCCGGGCCGGGACAGGGCACAGATACGCAGTATTTT
CASSSGPGQGTDTQYF
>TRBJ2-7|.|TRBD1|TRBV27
TGTGCCAGCAGTTTATCGGCCGGGACAGGGGGTCTCGAGCAGTACTTC
CASSLSAGTGGLEQYF
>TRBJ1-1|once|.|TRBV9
TGTGCCAGCAGCGGGGTCGGGGGCACTGAAGCTTTCTTT
CASSGVGGTEAFF
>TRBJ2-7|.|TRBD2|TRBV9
TGTGCCAGCAGCGTATCCCCTAGCGGAGATTACGAGCAGTACTTC
CASSVSPSGDYEQYF
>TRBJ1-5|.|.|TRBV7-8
TGTGCCAGCAGCTTATCCCTCGGGACCGAGAGCAATCAGCCCCAGCATTTT
CASSLSLGTESNQPQHF
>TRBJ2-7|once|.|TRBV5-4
TGTGCCAGCAGCTTTCAAGGCAGTCCGGCCTACGAGCAGTACTTC
CASSFQGSPAYEQYF
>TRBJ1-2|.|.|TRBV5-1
TGCGCCAGCAGCTTGGAAGGGGGGTCCGGCTATGGCTACACCTTC
CASSLEGGSGYGYTF
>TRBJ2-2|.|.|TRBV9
TGTGCCAGCAGCCCCCACCCCGGGGAGCTGTTTTTT
CASSPHPGELFF
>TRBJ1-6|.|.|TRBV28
TGTGCCAGCAGTTTGGGTCTCAGAGGATCACCCCTCCACTTT
CASSLGLRGSPLHF
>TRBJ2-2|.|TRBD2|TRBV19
TGTGCCAGTAGTCTTACTAGCGGTTGGAACACCGGGGAGCTGTTTTTT
CASSLTSGWNTGELFF
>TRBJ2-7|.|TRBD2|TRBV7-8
TGTGCCAGCAGCCCCAGGGGGACTAGCTTCTACGAGCAGTACTTC
CASSPRGTSFYEQYF
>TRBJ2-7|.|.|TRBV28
TGTGCCAGCAGTTTGGGTGGGGTGATATACGAGCAGTACTTC
CASSLGGVIYEQYF
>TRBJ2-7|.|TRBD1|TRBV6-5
TGTGCCAGCAGCCCGGTTCGTCAGGGGGTCTACGAGCAGTACTTC
CASSPVRQGVYEQYF
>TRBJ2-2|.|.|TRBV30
TGTGCCTGGAGTGGGGTGAACACCGGGGAGCTGTTTTTT
CAWSGVNTGELFF
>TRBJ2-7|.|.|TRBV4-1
TGCGCCAGCAGCCCCCAGGATTCCTACGAGCAGTACTTC
CASSPQDSYEQYF
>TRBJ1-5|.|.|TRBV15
TGTGCCACCAGCAAAGCGGACAGTAGAAATCAGCCCCAGCATTTT
CATSKADSRNQPQHF
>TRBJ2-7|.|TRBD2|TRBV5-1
TGCGCCAGCAGCTGGACTAGCGGGAGTGTATACGAGCAGTACTTC
CASSWTSGSVYEQYF
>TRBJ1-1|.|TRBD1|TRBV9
TGTGCCAGCAGCCATACGACAGGGGAGGGGGCCATGAACACTGAAGCTTTCTTT
CASSHTTGEGAMNTEAFF
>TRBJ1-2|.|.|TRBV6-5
TGTGCCAGCAGGGGTGACGGAAGTTATGGCTACACCTTC
CASRGDGSYGYTF